The entry that follows covers one TCR beta chain sequence. Germline loops: CDR1 LNHDA, CDR2 SQIVND (reference sequence). The CDR3 contains 13 residues. Trimming shortened V by 4 bases and J by 1 base, and 5 bases separated the two germline ends. Measured with immunoSEQ multiplex PCR; TCRdb has only the in-frame clones, and not every one. The sample has 150,000 to 160,000 clones, approximately 93% seen once. This sample stems from a study of control samples from healthy donors and cancer patients. The clonotype originates from a man aged 40-55 years in good health. V is TRBV19 and J is TRBJ1-5; the D is unclear. The specimen was blood. CDR3 in DNA: TGTGCCAGTAGTACCGCGAGCAATCAGCCCCAGCATTTT. It encodes CASSTASNQPQHF.